The T cell receptor beta chain under discussion was sequenced for a study of cytomegalovirus exposure and HLA in healthy donors. Study-wide background: Counted in an early data release were approximately 85 million unique TCRs from HLA-typed donors.

On this clone itself: The sample carries other DNA sequences with the same CDR3.

The study ran its PCR with 60 Vbeta and 13 Jbeta primers. Data came from immunoSEQ multiplex PCR; TCRdb stores just in-frame clones and leaves some out. The sample includes 150,000 to 200,000 clones, about three quarters of them seen just once. The sample comprised PBMCs. The clonotype was recovered from a woman between 40 and 55 years old in good health and CMV-seronegative.

The CDR3 sequence is CASRGQANTEAFF. As DNA, the CDR3 is TGTGCCAGCCGTGGACAGGCGAACACTGAAGCTTTCTTT. This chain links TRBV2 with TRBJ1-1, with 7 bases lining up with TRBD1. CDR3 length equals 13 residues. Germline V lookup: CDR1 SNHLY, CDR2 FYNNEI. J gave up 1 base and V 8 bases, and 4 bases lay outside the gene matches.